This T cell receptor beta chain was sequenced during a study of blood T cell repertoires in COVID-19. Study-level background: Whether acute or convalescent, the COVID-19 samples came from the United States, Italy and Spain. T cells, B-cell-depleted T cells, or PBMCs provided the cDNA or gDNA that served as material.

As originally analysed: Reference gene primer amplification yielded estimated nucleated cell counts. Repertoires were generated with immunoSEQ multiplex PCR, while TCRdb's copy carries only in-frame clones and drops some. From that table come the V and J calls and clone size; the DNA was used to work out D and trimming. The data show 200,000 to 250,000 clones, about 78% seen once. The source of this sequence is a woman in her seventies with acute or convalescent COVID-19. Sequencing used peripheral blood.

In nucleotides, the CDR3 is TGTGCCAGCAGCGTAGGACTAAGCGAGACCCAGTACTTC. Translated: CASSVGLSETQYF. The rearrangement joins TRBV9 to TRBJ2-5; a weak D match, TRBD2 (5 bases). The CDR3 is 13 amino acids. V was trimmed by 0 bases and J by 5 bases, leaving 8 bases between them. CDR1 is SGDLS and CDR2 is YYNGEE in the germline V gene.